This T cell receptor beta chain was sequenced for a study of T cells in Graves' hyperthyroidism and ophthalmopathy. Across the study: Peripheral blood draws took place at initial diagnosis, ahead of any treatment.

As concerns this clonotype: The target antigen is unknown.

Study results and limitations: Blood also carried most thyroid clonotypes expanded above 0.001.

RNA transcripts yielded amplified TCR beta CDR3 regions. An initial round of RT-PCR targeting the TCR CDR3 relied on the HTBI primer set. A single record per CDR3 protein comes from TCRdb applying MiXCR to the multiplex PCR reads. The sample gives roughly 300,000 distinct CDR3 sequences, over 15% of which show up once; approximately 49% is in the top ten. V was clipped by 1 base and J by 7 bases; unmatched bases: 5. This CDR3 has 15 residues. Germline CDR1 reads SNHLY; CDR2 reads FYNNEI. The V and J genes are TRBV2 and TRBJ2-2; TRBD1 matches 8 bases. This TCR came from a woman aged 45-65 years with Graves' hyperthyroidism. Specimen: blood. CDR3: CASSEGRGLGGELFF. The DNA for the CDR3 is TGTGCCAGCAGTGAAGGCAGGGGGCTAGGCGGGGAGCTGTTTTTT. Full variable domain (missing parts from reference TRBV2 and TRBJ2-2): EPEVTQTPSHQVTQMGQEVILRCVPISNHLYFYWYRQILGQKVEFLVSFYNNEISEKSEIFDDQFSVERPDGSNFTLKIRSTKLEDSAMYFCASSEGRGLGGELFFGEGSRLTVL.